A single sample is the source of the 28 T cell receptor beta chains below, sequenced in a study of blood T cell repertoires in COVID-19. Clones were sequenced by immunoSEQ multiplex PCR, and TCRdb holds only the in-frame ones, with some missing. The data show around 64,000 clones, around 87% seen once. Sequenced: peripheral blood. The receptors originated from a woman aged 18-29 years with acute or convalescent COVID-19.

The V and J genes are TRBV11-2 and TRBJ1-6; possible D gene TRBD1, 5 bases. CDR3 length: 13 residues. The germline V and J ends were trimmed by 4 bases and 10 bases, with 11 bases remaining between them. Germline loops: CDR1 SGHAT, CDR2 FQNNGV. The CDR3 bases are TGTGCCAGCAGCTCCGGGGGGGGATCACCCCTCCACTTT. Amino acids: CASSSGGGSPLHF. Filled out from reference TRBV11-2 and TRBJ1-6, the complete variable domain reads EAGVAQSPRYKIIEKRQSVAFWCNPISGHATLYWYQQILGQGPKLLIQFQNNGVVDDSQLPKDRFSAERLKGVDSTLKIQPAKLEDSAVYLCASSSGGGSPLHFGNGTRLTVT.

CDR3 DNA: TGTGCCAGCAGCTTAGCGGGGGGGGCATTCACAGATACGCAGTATTTT. Amino acids: CASSLAGGAFTDTQYF. The chain uses TRBV7-2 and TRBJ2-3, with D perhaps matching TRBD2 (7 bases). The V and J ends lost 0 bases and 2 bases respectively, with 12 bases between them. CDR1 and CDR2 (germline): SGHTA, FQGNSA. The CDR3 is made up of 16 amino acids.

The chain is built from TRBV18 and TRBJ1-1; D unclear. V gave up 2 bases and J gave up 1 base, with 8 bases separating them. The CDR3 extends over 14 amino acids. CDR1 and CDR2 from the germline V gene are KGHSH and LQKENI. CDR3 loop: CASSPSAENTEAFF. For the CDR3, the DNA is TGTGCCAGCTCACCATCGGCGGAGAACACTGAAGCTTTCTTT.

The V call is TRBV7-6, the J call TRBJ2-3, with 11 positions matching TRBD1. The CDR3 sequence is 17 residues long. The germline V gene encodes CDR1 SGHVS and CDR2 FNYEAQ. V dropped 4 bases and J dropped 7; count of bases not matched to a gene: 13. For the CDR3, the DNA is TGTGCCAGCAGCTCCCAACTACGGACAGGGGGCGCAAATACGCAGTATTTT. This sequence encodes CASSSQLRTGGANTQYF.

The CDR3 region has the DNA TGTGCCAGCAGCCCGACAGGGAGTTCCTATTATAATTCACCCCTCCACTTT. Encoded protein: CASSPTGSSYYNSPLHF. This rearrangement joins TRBV3-1 (or the pseudogene TRBV3-2) to TRBJ1-6; TRBD1 matches at 7 bases. The CDR3 loop spans 17 amino acids. Germline CDR1 reads LGHDT; CDR2 reads YNNKEL (reference sequence). After removal of 4 bases from V and 4 bases from J, the junction contained 10 bases not matched to a gene.

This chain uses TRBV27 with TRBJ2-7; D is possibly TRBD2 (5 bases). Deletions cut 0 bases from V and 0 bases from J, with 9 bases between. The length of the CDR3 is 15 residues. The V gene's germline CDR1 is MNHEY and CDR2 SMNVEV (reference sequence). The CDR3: CASSLSKGSSYEQYF. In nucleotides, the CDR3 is TGTGCCAGCAGTTTATCCAAAGGGAGCTCCTACGAGCAGTACTTC.

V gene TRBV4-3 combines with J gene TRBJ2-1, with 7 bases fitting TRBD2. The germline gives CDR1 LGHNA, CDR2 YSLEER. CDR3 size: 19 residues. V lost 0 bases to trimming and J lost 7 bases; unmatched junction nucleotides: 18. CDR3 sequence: CASSQELPLGGGRENEQFF. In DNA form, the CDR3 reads TGCGCCAGCAGCCAAGAGTTACCTCTCGGGGGAGGGCGAGAGAATGAGCAGTTCTTC.

CDR3 sequence: CASSSRPGTTNTEAFF. CDR3 bases: TGTGCCAGCAGCTCCCGCCCCGGGACAACGAACACTGAAGCTTTCTTT. The chain employs TRBV7-8 and TRBJ1-1; D might be TRBD1 (6 bases). Trimming removed 4 bases at V and 1 base at J, with 16 bases between. Germline CDR1 is SGHVS and CDR2 is FQNEAQ. The CDR3 extends over 16 amino acids.

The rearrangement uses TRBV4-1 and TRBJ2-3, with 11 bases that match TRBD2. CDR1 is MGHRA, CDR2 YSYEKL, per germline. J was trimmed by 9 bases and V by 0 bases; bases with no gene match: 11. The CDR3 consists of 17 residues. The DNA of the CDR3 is TGCGCCAGCAGCCAAGATCTTGTTAGCGGGGGGGCCCGAACGCAGTATTTT. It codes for CASSQDLVSGGARTQYF.

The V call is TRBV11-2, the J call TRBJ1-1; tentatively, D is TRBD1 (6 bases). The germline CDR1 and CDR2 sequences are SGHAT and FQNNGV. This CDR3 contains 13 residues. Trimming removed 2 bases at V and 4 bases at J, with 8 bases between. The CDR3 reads CASSLNRVTEAFF. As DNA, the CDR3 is TGTGCCAGCAGCTTAAACAGGGTCACTGAAGCTTTCTTT.

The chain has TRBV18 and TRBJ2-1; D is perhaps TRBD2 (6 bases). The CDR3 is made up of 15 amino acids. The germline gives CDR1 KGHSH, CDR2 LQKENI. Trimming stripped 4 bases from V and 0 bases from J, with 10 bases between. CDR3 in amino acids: CASSRGGNSYNEQFF. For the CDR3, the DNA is TGTGCCAGCTCACGAGGCGGGAACTCCTACAATGAGCAGTTCTTC.

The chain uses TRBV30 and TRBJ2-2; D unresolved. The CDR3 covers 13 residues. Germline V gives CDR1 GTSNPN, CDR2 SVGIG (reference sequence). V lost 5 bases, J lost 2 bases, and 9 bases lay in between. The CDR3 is CAWALINTGELFF. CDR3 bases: TGTGCCTGGGCCCTTATTAACACCGGGGAGCTGTTTTTT.

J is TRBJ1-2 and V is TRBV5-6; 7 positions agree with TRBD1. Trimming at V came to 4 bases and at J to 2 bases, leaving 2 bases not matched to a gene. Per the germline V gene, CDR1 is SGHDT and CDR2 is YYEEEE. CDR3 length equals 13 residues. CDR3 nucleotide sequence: TGTGCCAGCAGCAAGGACAGGAACTATGGCTACACCTTC. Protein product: CASSKDRNYGYTF. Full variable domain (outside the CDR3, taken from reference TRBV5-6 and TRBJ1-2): DAGVTQSPTHLIKTRGQQVTLRCSPKSGHDTVSWYQQALGQGPQFIFQYYEEEERQRGNFPDRFSGHQFPNYSSELNVNALLLGDSALYLCASSKDRNYGYTFGSGTRLTVV.

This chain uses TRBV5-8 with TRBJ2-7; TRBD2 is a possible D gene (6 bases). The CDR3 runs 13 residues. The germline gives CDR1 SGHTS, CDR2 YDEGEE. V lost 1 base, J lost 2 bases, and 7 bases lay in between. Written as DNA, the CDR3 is TGTGCCAGCAGCTTGCGGGGGACCTACGAGCAGTACTTC. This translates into CASSLRGTYEQYF.

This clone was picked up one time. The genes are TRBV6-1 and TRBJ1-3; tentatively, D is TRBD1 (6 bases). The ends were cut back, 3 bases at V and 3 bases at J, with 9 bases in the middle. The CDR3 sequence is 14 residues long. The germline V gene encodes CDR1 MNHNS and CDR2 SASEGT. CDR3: CASSDGTSGNTIYF. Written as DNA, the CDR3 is TGTGCCAGCAGTGACGGGACAAGTGGAAACACCATATATTTT.

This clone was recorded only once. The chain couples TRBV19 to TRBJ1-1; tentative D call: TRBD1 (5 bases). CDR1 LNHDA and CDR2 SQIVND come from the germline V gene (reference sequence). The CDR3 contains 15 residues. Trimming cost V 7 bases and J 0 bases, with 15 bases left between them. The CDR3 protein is CASTPRGLMNTEAFF. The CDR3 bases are TGTGCCAGTACTCCGCGGGGCCTGATGAACACTGAAGCTTTCTTT.

CDR3 coding DNA: TGTGCCAGCAGGGGGCCAGGGGGATATGGCTACACCTTC. This translates into CASRGPGGYGYTF. V is TRBV28 and J is TRBJ1-2; TRBD1 agrees at 7 bases. V dropped 6 bases and J dropped 5; count of bases not matched to a gene: 6. The length of the CDR3 is 13 residues. Germline values: CDR1 MDHEN, CDR2 SYDVKM.

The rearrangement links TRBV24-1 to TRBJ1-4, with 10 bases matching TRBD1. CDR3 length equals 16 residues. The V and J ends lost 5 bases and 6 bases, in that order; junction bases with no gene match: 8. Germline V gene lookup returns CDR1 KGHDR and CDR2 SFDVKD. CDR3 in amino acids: CATSVQTGTGDEKLFF. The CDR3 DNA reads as TGTGCCACCAGTGTCCAAACCGGGACAGGGGATGAAAAACTGTTTTTT.

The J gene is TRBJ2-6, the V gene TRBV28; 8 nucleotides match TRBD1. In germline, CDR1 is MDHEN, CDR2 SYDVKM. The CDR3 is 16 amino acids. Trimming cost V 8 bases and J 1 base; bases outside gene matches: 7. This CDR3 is CASANRGISGANVLTF. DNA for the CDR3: TGTGCCAGCGCCAACAGGGGGATTTCTGGGGCCAACGTCCTGACTTTC.

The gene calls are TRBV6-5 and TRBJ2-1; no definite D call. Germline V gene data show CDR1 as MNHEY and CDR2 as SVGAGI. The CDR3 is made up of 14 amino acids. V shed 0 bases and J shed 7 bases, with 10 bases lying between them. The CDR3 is CASSYSQVSNEQFF. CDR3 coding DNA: TGTGCCAGCAGTTACTCGCAGGTCTCAAATGAGCAGTTCTTC.

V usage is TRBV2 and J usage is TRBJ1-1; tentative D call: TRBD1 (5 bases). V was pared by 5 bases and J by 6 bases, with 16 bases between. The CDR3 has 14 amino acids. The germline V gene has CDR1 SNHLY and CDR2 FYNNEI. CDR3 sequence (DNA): TGTGCCAGCAGTCCCTCCTCGGGGGTGGCTGAAGCTTTCTTT. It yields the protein CASSPSSGVAEAFF.

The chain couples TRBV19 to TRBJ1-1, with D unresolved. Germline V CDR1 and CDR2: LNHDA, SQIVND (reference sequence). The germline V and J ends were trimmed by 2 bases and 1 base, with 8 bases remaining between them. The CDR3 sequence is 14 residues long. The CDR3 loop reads CASSIRAGNTEAFF. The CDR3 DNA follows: TGTGCCAGTAGTATAAGGGCGGGGAACACTGAAGCTTTCTTT.

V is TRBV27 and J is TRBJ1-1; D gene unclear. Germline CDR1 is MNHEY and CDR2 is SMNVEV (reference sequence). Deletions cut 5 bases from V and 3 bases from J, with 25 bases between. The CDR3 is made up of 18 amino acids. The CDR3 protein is CASSPRYPRTPGDTEAFF. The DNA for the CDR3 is TGTGCCAGCAGTCCCAGGTACCCGCGGACCCCCGGGGACACTGAAGCTTTCTTT.

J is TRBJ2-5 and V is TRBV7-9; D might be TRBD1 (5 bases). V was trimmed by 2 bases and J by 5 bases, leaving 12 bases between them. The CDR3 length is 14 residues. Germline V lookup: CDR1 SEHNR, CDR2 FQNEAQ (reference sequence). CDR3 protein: CASSLPGFGETQYF. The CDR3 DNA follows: TGTGCCAGCAGCTTACCAGGGTTCGGGGAGACCCAGTACTTC.

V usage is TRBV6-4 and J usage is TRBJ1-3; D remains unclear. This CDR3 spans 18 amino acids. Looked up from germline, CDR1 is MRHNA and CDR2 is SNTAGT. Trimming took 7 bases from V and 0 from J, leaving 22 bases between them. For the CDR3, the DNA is TGTGCCAGCACAGACTTCCATACGTCTATTCCCTCTGGAAACACCATATATTTT. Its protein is CASTDFHTSIPSGNTIYF.

The CDR3 spells CASSLYARVGASRNTQYF. The CDR3 DNA is TGTGCCAGCAGTTTATACGCTAGGGTGGGCGCTAGCAGGAATACGCAGTATTTT. This chain links TRBV28 with TRBJ2-3; TRBD2 might be the D (5 bases). There are 18 residues in the CDR3. V shed 1 base and J shed 7 bases, with 24 bases lying between them. The V gene's germline CDR1 is MDHEN and CDR2 SYDVKM.

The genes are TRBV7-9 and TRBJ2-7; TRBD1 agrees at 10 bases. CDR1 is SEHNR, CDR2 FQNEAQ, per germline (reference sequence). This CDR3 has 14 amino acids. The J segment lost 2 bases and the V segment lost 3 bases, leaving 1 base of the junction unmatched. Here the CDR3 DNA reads TGTGCCAGCAGCTTGGGACAGGGGACCTACGAGCAGTACTTC. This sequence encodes CASSLGQGTYEQYF. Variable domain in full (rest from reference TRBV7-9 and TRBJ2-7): DTGVSQNPRHKITKRGQNVTFRCDPISEHNRLYWYRQTLGQGPEFLTYFQNEAQLEKSRLLSDRFSAERPKGSFSTLEIQRTEQGDSAMYLCASSLGQGTYEQYFGPGTRLTVT.

The CDR3 loop is CASSSRTSGGPQYF. CDR3 in DNA: TGTGCCAGCAGCTCAAGGACTAGCGGGGGGCCGCAGTATTTT. The chain employs TRBV7-2 and TRBJ2-3, with 14 bases lining up with TRBD2. Per the germline V gene, CDR1 is SGHTA and CDR2 is FQGNSA. The ends lost 4 bases at V and 10 bases at J; junction bases unmatched: 4. The CDR3 has 14 residues.